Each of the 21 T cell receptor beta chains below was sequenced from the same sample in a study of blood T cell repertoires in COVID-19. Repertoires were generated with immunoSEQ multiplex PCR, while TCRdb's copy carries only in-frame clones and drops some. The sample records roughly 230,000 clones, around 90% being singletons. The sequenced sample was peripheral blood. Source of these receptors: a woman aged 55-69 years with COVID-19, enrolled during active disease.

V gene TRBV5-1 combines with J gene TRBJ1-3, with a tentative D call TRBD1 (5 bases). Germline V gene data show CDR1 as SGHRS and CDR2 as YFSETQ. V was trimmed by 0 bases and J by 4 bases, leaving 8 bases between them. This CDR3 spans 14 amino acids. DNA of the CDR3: TGCGCCAGCAGCTTGGAGGGGCTCGGAAACACCATATATTTT. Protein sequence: CASSLEGLGNTIYF.

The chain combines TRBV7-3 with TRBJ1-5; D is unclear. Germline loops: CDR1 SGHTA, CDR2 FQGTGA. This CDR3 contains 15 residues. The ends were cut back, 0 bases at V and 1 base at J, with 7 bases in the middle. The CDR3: CASSLTSGSNQPQHF. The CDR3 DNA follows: TGTGCCAGCAGCTTAACGTCCGGGAGCAATCAGCCCCAGCATTTT. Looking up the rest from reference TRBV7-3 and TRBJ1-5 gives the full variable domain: GAGVSQTPSNKVTEKGKYVELRCDPISGHTALYWYRQSLGQGPEFLIYFQGTGAADDSGLPNDRFFAVRPEGSVSTLKIQRTERGDSAVYLCASSLTSGSNQPQHFGDGTRLSIL.

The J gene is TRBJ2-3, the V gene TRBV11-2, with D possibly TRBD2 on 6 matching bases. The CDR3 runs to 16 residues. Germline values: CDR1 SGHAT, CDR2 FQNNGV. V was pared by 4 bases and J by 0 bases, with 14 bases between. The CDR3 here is CASSSGLPYSTDTQYF. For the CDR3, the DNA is TGTGCCAGCAGCTCAGGACTACCCTATAGCACAGATACGCAGTATTTT.

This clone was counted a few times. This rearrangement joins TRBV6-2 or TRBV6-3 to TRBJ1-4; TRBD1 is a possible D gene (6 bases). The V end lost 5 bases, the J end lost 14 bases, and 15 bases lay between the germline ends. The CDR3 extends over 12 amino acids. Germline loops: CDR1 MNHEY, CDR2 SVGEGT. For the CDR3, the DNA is TGTGCCAGCAGTCGGACAGACTTCACGCTGTTTTTT. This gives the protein CASSRTDFTLFF.

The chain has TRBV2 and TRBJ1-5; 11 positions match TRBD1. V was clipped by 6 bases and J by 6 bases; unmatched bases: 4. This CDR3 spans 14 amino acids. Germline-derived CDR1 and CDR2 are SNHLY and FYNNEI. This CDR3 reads CASSRTGGRQPQHF. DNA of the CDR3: TGTGCCAGCAGCCGGACAGGGGGCCGTCAGCCCCAGCATTTT.

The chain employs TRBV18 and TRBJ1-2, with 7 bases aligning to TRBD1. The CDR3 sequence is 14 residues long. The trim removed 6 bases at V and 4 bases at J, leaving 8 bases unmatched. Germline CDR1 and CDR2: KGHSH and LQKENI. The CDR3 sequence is CASSHGQDFYGYTF. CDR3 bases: TGTGCCAGCTCGCACGGACAGGACTTCTATGGCTACACCTTC.

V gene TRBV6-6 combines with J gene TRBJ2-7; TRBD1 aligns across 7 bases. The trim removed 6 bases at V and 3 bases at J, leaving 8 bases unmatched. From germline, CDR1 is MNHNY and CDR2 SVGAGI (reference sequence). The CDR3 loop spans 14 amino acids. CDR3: CASSGDREGYEQYF. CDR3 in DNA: TGTGCCAGCAGCGGGGACAGAGAAGGCTACGAGCAGTACTTC.

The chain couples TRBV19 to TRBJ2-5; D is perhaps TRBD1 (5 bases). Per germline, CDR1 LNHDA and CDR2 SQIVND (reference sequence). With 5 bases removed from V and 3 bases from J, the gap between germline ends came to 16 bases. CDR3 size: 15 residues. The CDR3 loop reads CASSPTRQFKETQYF. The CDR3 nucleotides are TGTGCCAGTAGTCCAACCCGACAGTTTAAAGAGACCCAGTACTTC.

CDR3 in DNA: TGTGCCAGCAGCCAAGTAACAGCTTCACCCCTCCACTTT. Its protein product is CASSQVTASPLHF. The rearrangement links TRBV3-1 (or the pseudogene TRBV3-2) to TRBJ1-6; D is uncertain. V was trimmed by 1 base and J by 9 bases, leaving 7 bases between them. Germline-derived CDR1 and CDR2 are LGHDT and YNNKEL (reference sequence). The CDR3 has 13 residues.

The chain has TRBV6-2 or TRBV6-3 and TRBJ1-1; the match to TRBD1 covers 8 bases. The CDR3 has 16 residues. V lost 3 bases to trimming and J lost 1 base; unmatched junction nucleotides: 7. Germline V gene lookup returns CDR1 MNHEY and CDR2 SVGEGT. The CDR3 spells CASSYWGTGRNTEAFF. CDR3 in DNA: TGTGCCAGCAGTTATTGGGGGACAGGTCGGAACACTGAAGCTTTCTTT.

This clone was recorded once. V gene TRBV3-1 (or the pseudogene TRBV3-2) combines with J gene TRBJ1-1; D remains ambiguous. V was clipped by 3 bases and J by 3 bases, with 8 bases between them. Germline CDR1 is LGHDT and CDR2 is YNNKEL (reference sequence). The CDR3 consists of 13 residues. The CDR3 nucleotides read TGTGCCAGCAGCCAGGGCCGACACACTGAAGCTTTCTTT. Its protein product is CASSQGRHTEAFF.

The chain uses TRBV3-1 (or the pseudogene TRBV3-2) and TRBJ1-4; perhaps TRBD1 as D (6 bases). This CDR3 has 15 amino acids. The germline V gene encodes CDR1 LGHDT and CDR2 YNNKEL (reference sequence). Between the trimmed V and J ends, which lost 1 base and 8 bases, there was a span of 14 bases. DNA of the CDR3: TGTGCCAGCAGCCAAGGAGGATTGAGGGGGGAAAAACTGTTTTTT. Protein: CASSQGGLRGEKLFF.

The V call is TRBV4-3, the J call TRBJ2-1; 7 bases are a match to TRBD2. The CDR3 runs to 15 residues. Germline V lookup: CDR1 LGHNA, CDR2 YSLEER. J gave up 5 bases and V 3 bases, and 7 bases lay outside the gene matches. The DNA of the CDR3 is TGCGCCAGCAGCCAGAGGCTAGCGGTTAACAATGAGCAGTTCTTC. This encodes CASSQRLAVNNEQFF.

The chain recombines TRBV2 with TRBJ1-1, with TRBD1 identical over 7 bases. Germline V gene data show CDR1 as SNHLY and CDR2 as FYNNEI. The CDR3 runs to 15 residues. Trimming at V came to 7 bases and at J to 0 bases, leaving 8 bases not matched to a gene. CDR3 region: CASKRMTGMNTEAFF. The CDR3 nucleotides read TGTGCCAGCAAGCGAATGACAGGGATGAACACTGAAGCTTTCTTT.

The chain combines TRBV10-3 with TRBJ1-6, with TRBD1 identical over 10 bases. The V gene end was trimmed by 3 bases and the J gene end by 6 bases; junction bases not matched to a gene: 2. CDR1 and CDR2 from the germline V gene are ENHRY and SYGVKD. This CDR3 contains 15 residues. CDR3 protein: CAISEGQGVNSPLHF. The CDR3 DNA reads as TGTGCCATCAGTGAAGGACAGGGGGTTAATTCACCCCTCCACTTT.

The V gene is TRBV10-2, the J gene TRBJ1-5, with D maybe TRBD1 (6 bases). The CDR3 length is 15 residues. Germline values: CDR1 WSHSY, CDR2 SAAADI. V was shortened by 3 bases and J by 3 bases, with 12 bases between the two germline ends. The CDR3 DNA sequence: TGCGCCAGCAGTGACCCTGGACAGACCAATCAGCCCCAGCATTTT. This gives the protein CASSDPGQTNQPQHF.

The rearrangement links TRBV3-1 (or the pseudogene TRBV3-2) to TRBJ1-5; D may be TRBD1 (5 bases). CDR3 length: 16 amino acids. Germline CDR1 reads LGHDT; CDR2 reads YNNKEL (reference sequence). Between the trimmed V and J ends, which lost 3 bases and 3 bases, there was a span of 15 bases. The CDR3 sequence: CASSHTGGRNNQPQHF. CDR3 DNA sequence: TGTGCCAGCAGCCACACAGGAGGGAGGAACAATCAGCCCCAGCATTTT.

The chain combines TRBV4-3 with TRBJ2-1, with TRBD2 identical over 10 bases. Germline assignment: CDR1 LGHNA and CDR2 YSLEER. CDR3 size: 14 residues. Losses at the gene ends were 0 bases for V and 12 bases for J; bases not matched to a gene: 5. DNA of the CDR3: TGCGCCAGCAGCCAAGATCCTAGCGGGGGCGGGCAGTTCTTC. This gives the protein CASSQDPSGGGQFF.

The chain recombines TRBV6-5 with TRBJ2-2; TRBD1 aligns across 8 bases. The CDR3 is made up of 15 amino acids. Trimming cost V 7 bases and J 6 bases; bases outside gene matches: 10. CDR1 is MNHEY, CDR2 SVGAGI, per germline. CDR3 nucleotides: TGTGCCAGCACCTACGGACAGGGTAACCCCGGGGAGCTGTTTTTT. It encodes CASTYGQGNPGELFF.

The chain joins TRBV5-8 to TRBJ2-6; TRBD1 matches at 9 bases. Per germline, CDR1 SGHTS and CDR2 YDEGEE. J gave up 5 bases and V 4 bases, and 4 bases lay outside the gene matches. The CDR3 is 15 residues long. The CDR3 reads CASSLGTGRANVLTF. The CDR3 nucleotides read TGTGCCAGCAGCCTCGGGACAGGGAGGGCCAACGTCCTGACTTTC.

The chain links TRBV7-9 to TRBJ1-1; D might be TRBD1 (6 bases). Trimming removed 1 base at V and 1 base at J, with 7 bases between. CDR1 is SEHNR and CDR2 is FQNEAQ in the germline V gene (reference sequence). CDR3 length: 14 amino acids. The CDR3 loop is CASSLVGGNTEAFF. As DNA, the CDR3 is TGTGCCAGCAGCTTAGTAGGGGGGAACACTGAAGCTTTCTTT.